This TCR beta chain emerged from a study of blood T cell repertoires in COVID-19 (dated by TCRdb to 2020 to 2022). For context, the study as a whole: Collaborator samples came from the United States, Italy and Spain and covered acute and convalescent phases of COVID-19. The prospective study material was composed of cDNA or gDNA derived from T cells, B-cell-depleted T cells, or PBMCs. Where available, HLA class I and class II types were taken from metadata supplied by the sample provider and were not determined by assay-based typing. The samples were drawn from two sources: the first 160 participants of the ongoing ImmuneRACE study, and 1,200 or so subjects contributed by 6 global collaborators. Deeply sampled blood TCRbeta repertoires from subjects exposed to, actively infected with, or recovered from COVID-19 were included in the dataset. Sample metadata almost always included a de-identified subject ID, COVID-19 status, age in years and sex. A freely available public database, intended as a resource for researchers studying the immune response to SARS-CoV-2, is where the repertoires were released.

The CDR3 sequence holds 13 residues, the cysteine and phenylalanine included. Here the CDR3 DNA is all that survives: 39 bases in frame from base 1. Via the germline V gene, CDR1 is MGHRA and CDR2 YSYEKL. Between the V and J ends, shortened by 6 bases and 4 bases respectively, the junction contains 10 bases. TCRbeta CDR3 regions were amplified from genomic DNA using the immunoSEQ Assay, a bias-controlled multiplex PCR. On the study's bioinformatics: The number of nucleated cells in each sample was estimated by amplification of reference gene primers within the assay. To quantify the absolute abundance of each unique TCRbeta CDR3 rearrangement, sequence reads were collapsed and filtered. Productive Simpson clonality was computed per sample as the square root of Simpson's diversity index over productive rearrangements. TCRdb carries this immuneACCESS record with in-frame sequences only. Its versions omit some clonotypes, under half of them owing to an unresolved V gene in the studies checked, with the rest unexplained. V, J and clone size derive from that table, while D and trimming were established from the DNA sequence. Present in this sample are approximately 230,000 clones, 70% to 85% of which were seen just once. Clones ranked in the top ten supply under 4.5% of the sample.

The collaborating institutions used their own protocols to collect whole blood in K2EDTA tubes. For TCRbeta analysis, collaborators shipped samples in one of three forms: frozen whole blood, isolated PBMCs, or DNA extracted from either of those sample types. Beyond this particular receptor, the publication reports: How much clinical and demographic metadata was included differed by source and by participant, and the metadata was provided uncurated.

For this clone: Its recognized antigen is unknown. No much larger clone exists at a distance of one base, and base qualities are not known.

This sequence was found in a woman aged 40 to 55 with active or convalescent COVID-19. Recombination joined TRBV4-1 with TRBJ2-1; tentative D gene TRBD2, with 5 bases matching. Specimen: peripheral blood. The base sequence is TGCGCCAGCAGACGGACGGGATACAATGAGCAGTTCTTC. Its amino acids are CASRRTGYNEQFF.